This passage covers 18 T cell receptor beta chains from one sample sequenced in a study of blood T cell repertoires in COVID-19. Assay used: immunoSEQ multiplex PCR; TCRdb lists only in-frame clones, some missing. The data contain about 120,000 clones, around 80% of them singletons. The specimen sequenced was peripheral blood. These receptors all stem from a man aged 65-85 years with acute or convalescent COVID-19.

The V gene is TRBV25-1, the J gene TRBJ1-2; D is unresolved. The CDR3 sequence is 15 residues long. V was trimmed by 3 bases and J by 7 bases, leaving 18 bases between them. CDR1 and CDR2 from the germline V gene are MGHDK and SYGVNS. The CDR3 spells CASSDISPGVGGYTF. In DNA form, the CDR3 reads TGTGCCAGCAGTGATATCTCCCCGGGAGTAGGTGGCTACACCTTC.

The chain carries TRBV10-3 and TRBJ2-1; 12 nucleotides match TRBD1. V lost 4 bases to trimming and J lost 0 bases; unmatched junction nucleotides: 16. The CDR3 consists of 21 residues. CDR1 and CDR2 (germline): ENHRY, SYGVKD. CDR3 sequence: CAISASTGTGGEHSSYNEQFF. The CDR3 DNA sequence: TGTGCCATCAGTGCCTCAACCGGGACAGGGGGCGAACATAGCTCCTACAATGAGCAGTTCTTC.

CDR3: CASSWVAGRADTQYF. CDR3 nucleotide sequence: TGCGCCAGCAGCTGGGTGGCGGGGCGAGCAGATACGCAGTATTTT. The rearrangement joins TRBV5-1 to TRBJ2-3; tentatively, D is TRBD2 (6 bases). CDR1 SGHRS and CDR2 YFSETQ come from the germline V gene. V was pared by 3 bases and J by 4 bases, with 15 bases between. This CDR3 comprises 15 residues.

V and J are TRBV5-4 and TRBJ2-3; 8 bases line up with TRBD2. J gave up 4 bases and V 4 bases, and 8 bases lay outside the gene matches. CDR3 length: 15 residues. CDR1 is SGHNT and CDR2 is YYREEE in the germline V gene (reference sequence). As DNA, the CDR3 is TGTGCCAGCAGCGACCGGGGGGGCCTCGCAGATACGCAGTATTTT. This translates into CASSDRGGLADTQYF.

This sequence joins TRBV7-8 and TRBJ2-5; 9 positions agree with TRBD2. This CDR3 has 15 amino acids. Germline-derived CDR1 and CDR2 are SGHVS and FQNEAQ. V dropped 4 bases and J dropped 5; count of bases not matched to a gene: 8. As DNA, the CDR3 is TGTGCCAGCAGCTCGAGCGGGGGGCCCTCGGAGACCCAGTACTTC. It is translated as CASSSSGGPSETQYF.

This sequence joins TRBV2 and TRBJ1-1; 9 bases agree with TRBD1. Germline trimming cut 7 bases from V and 11 bases from J; bases unmatched to any gene: 5. Germline CDR1 reads SNHLY; CDR2 reads FYNNEI. CDR3 length: 11 residues. CDR3 nucleotide sequence: TGTGCCAGCAACAGGGGGCGTATGGCTTTCTTT. This codes for CASNRGRMAFF.

The gene calls are TRBV27 and TRBJ2-7, with TRBD1 as a possible D gene (7 bases). The CDR3 loop spans 15 amino acids. V lost 5 bases and J 0 bases, leaving 14 bases between the germline ends. Per the germline V gene, CDR1 is MNHEY and CDR2 is SMNVEV (reference sequence). The CDR3: CASSPRGAISYEQYF. The CDR3, as DNA: TGTGCCAGCAGTCCCAGGGGGGCTATCTCCTACGAGCAGTACTTC.

The chain has TRBV6-2 or TRBV6-3 and TRBJ1-3; D unresolved. The CDR3 totals 14 residues. The V end lost 6 bases, the J end lost 7 bases, and 16 bases lay between the germline ends. The germline CDR1 and CDR2 sequences are MNHEY and SVGEGT. DNA of the CDR3: TGTGCCAGCAGCCAAGACAACTCTCGGAACACCATATATTTT. Translating gives CASSQDNSRNTIYF.

The rearrangement links TRBV11-3 to TRBJ2-1; 10 bases agree with TRBD2. The CDR3 sequence is 16 residues long. From germline, CDR1 is SGHNT and CDR2 YENEEA. The junction had 4 bases not matched to a gene; V was cut back by 5 bases and J by 0 bases. CDR3 region: CASSPSGGASYNEQFF. Here the CDR3 DNA reads TGTGCCAGCAGCCCGAGCGGGGGGGCCTCCTACAATGAGCAGTTCTTC.

This clone has a single count. This chain joins TRBV5-1 and TRBJ1-2, with 7 bases aligning to TRBD1. Trimming removed 4 bases from V and 4 bases from J; junction bases left unmatched: 16. CDR1 and CDR2 (germline): SGHRS, YFSETQ. The CDR3 spans 17 residues. The CDR3 spells CASSPRRGQGGSYGYTF. CDR3 nucleotide sequence: TGCGCCAGCAGCCCGAGGAGAGGGCAGGGGGGCTCCTATGGCTACACCTTC.

This chain connects TRBV28 to TRBJ1-1; 7 bases match TRBD1. V shed 3 bases, J shed 9 bases, and the junction held 1 base outside the gene matches. CDR1 and CDR2 from the germline V gene are MDHEN and SYDVKM. CDR3 length: 11 amino acids. For the CDR3, the DNA is TGTGCCAGCAGTTTGACAGGGAAAGCTTTCTTT. Protein product: CASSLTGKAFF. Looking up the rest from reference TRBV28 and TRBJ1-1 gives the full variable domain: DVKVTQSSRYLVKRTGEKVFLECVQDMDHENMFWYRQDPGLGLRLIYFSYDVKMKEKGDIPEGYSVSREKKERFSLILESASTNQTSMYLCASSLTGKAFFGQGTRLTVV.

The gene calls are TRBV28 and TRBJ1-3; no definite D call. V lost 6 bases to trimming and J lost 4 bases, with 10 bases between them. The CDR3 spans 13 residues. Germline V gene data show CDR1 as MDHEN and CDR2 as SYDVKM. CDR3 amino acids: CASRTGRGNTIYF. The DNA for the CDR3 is TGTGCCAGCAGGACGGGGAGGGGAAACACCATATATTTT. Variable domain in full (rest from reference TRBV28 and TRBJ1-3): DVKVTQSSRYLVKRTGEKVFLECVQDMDHENMFWYRQDPGLGLRLIYFSYDVKMKEKGDIPEGYSVSREKKERFSLILESASTNQTSMYLCASRTGRGNTIYFGEGSWLTVV.

The chain employs TRBV3-1 (or the pseudogene TRBV3-2) and TRBJ2-3, with 8 bases matching TRBD2. Germline V CDR1 and CDR2: LGHDT, YNNKEL (reference sequence). There are 16 residues in the CDR3. Unmatched junction bases numbered 9, after V lost 5 bases and J lost 2 bases. The CDR3 nucleotides are TGTGCCAGCAGCAACAGCGGGAGAAGGGCCACAGATACGCAGTATTTT. Protein sequence: CASSNSGRRATDTQYF.

The chain joins TRBV5-6 to TRBJ2-2, with unresolved D. Germline CDR1 SGHDT, CDR2 YYEEEE. Trimming removed 1 base at V and 7 bases at J, with 5 bases between. The length of the CDR3 is 12 residues. The CDR3 loop is CASSLINGELFF. DNA of the CDR3: TGTGCCAGCAGCTTGATTAACGGGGAGCTGTTTTTT.

The chain uses TRBV7-8 and TRBJ1-5; no reliable D call. The CDR3 sequence is 15 residues long. Germline CDR1 SGHVS, CDR2 FQNEAQ. V was clipped by 1 base and J by 1 base, with 8 bases between them. The CDR3 nucleotides are TGTGCCAGCAGCTTAGACTCAGGCAGCAATCAGCCCCAGCATTTT. Its translation is CASSLDSGSNQPQHF.

V and J are TRBV19 and TRBJ2-5; the match to TRBD1 covers 7 bases. CDR1 is LNHDA and CDR2 is SQIVND in the germline V gene (reference sequence). CDR3 length: 13 amino acids. The junction had 3 bases not matched to a gene; V was cut back by 6 bases and J by 2 bases. CDR3 amino acids: CASRGTDQETQYF. The CDR3 nucleotides are TGTGCCAGTAGGGGGACAGATCAAGAGACCCAGTACTTC. Combining the CDR3 with reference TRBV19 and TRBJ2-5 gives the whole variable domain DGGITQSPKYLFRKEGQNVTLSCEQNLNHDAMYWYRQDPGQGLRLIYYSQIVNDFQKGDIAEGYSVSREKKESFPLTVTSAQKNPTAFYLCASRGTDQETQYFGPGTRLLVL.

The gene calls are TRBV10-3 and TRBJ1-5; 8 bases are shared with TRBD1. This CDR3 spans 15 amino acids. V shed 6 bases and J 1 base; nucleotides not matched to a gene: 5. Germline CDR1 ENHRY, CDR2 SYGVKD. The CDR3 loop is CAISMDRESNQPQHF. The CDR3 DNA reads as TGTGCCATCAGCATGGACAGGGAAAGCAATCAGCCCCAGCATTTT.

The V and J genes are TRBV5-4 and TRBJ2-7; D unclear. V lost 3 bases and J 5 bases, leaving 15 bases between the germline ends. This CDR3 has 14 amino acids. Germline V gene data show CDR1 as SGHNT and CDR2 as YYREEE (reference sequence). The CDR3 loop reads CASSSLVPGDEQYF. CDR3 nucleotides: TGTGCCAGCAGCTCTTTAGTCCCCGGAGACGAGCAGTACTTC.